Below, 9 T cell receptor beta chains from the same sample are listed, as sequenced in a study of shared clonotypes between healthy human individuals. The naive CD8 population came from CD45RO-negative cells selected for CCR7, without terminally differentiated effector memory CD45RA+ cells. Some clones are missing from TCRdb's copy, which holds only in-frame ones; the method was immunoSEQ multiplex PCR. The sample lists about 590,000 clones, over 95% seen once, with 0.11% in the top ten. Specimen: naive CD8+ T cells sorted from blood. Receptors were obtained from a woman in her twenties or thirties in good health.

The V call is TRBV27, the J call TRBJ2-1, with a tentative D call TRBD2 (6 bases). Per the germline V gene, CDR1 is MNHEY and CDR2 is SMNVEV (reference sequence). CDR3 size: 16 residues. V was cut by 4 bases and J by 3 bases, with 16 bases left in between. The CDR3 is CASSSLLAQRYNEQFF. The CDR3 DNA is TGTGCCAGCAGTTCCCTTCTAGCGCAGCGCTACAATGAGCAGTTCTTC.

The chain recombines TRBV10-2 with TRBJ2-7, with D possibly matching TRBD1 (6 bases). The CDR3 is 15 residues long. Germline CDR1 is WSHSY and CDR2 is SAAADI. The V and J ends lost 2 bases and 3 bases respectively, with 14 bases between them. The CDR3 DNA follows: TGCGCCAGCAGTGAGAGTGGGGGCCCTAGCTACGAGCAGTACTTC. Translated: CASSESGGPSYEQYF.

The chain couples TRBV4-1 to TRBJ2-1; 8 bases agree with TRBD1. Germline CDR1 is MGHRA and CDR2 is YSYEKL. V dropped 0 bases and J dropped 2; count of bases not matched to a gene: 0. The CDR3 runs 15 residues. CDR3 bases: TGCGCCAGCAGCCAAGACAGGGGGCCCTACAATGAGCAGTTCTTC. Translated: CASSQDRGPYNEQFF.

This chain uses TRBV5-6 with TRBJ2-7; 8 bases align to TRBD2. This CDR3 contains 14 residues. Germline CDR1 SGHDT, CDR2 YYEEEE. The V and J ends lost 3 bases and 3 bases, in that order; junction bases with no gene match: 5. The CDR3 DNA reads as TGTGCCAGCAGCTCGGCTAGCGGGCTCTACGAGCAGTACTTC. Translation gives CASSSASGLYEQYF.

The chain couples TRBV11-2 to TRBJ1-3, with D perhaps TRBD1 (5 bases). V was clipped by 0 bases and J by 0 bases, with 6 bases between them. From germline, CDR1 is SGHAT and CDR2 FQNNGV. The CDR3 extends over 15 amino acids. CDR3 nucleotides: TGTGCCAGCAGCTTAGAGGGGCTCTCTGGAAACACCATATATTTT. It codes for CASSLEGLSGNTIYF.

This clone showed up just once. The chain combines TRBV27 with TRBJ1-1; D is unclear. Germline-derived CDR1 and CDR2 are MNHEY and SMNVEV (reference sequence). The CDR3 contains 14 residues. V lost 5 bases to trimming and J lost 6 bases, with 16 bases between them. The CDR3 sequence: CASSLTAGPPEAFF. The DNA of the CDR3 is TGTGCCAGCAGTCTCACCGCCGGCCCGCCTGAAGCTTTCTTT.

This clone was recorded once. The chain uses TRBV10-2 and TRBJ2-7; 11 bases line up with TRBD2. Germline loops: CDR1 WSHSY, CDR2 SAAADI. CDR3 length equals 17 residues. J lost 0 bases, V lost 6 bases, and 10 bases had no gene match. Here the CDR3 DNA reads TGCGCCAGCAGACCCGGGACTAGCGGAGGGCCCTCCTACGAGCAGTACTTC. Translation gives CASRPGTSGGPSYEQYF.

The J gene is TRBJ2-7, the V gene TRBV27; 7 nucleotides agree with TRBD1. Looked up from germline, CDR1 is MNHEY and CDR2 is SMNVEV (reference sequence). V dropped 8 bases and J dropped 1; count of bases not matched to a gene: 8. The CDR3 covers 14 residues. The chain's CDR3 is CASGRGLTSYEQYF. The CDR3, as DNA: TGTGCCAGCGGTAGGGGGCTTACGTCCTACGAGCAGTACTTC.

The chain carries TRBV29-1 and TRBJ2-1, with D perhaps matching TRBD2 (5 bases). This CDR3 has 13 residues. Between the trimmed V and J ends, which lost 3 bases and 2 bases, there was a span of 8 bases. Looked up from germline, CDR1 is SQVTM and CDR2 is ANQGSEA. CDR3: CSVEDSTYNEQFF. The CDR3 nucleotides are TGCAGCGTTGAGGACTCAACCTACAATGAGCAGTTCTTC.